These 12 T cell receptor beta chains were sequenced from one sample in a study of cytomegalovirus exposure and HLA in healthy donors. The PCR contained 60 Vbeta and 13 Jbeta primers. Clones were read by immunoSEQ multiplex PCR, and TCRdb kept only the in-frame ones, dropping some. Here the sample spans about 160,000 clones, 85% being singletons. Sequencing input: PBMCs. The receptors come from a boy between 2 and 15 years old in good health and CMV-seronegative.

This chain links TRBV19 with TRBJ2-3; 9 bases are a match to TRBD2. This CDR3 region has 17 residues. Trimming took 1 base from V and 4 from J; bases not matched to a gene: 9. Per germline, CDR1 LNHDA and CDR2 SQIVND (reference sequence). The CDR3 protein is CASSIGPLRGGPDTQYF. CDR3 nucleotide sequence: TGTGCCAGTAGTATAGGACCCTTGCGGGGGGGCCCAGATACGCAGTATTTT.

This clone was counted a single time. The chain joins TRBV5-1 to TRBJ1-1; 8 bases agree with TRBD1. The germline CDR1 and CDR2 sequences are SGHRS and YFSETQ. The CDR3 totals 16 residues. The V and J ends lost 1 base and 0 bases, in that order; junction bases with no gene match: 5. CDR3 bases: TGCGCCAGCAGCTTGTTACAGGGGGGTATGAACACTGAAGCTTTCTTT. Its protein is CASSLLQGGMNTEAFF.

The V gene is TRBV19, the J gene TRBJ2-1; possible D gene TRBD1, 6 bases. The CDR3 has 16 residues. Per germline, CDR1 LNHDA and CDR2 SQIVND (reference sequence). V lost 4 bases to trimming and J lost 0 bases, with 13 bases between them. CDR3 sequence: CASSTPGQVSYNEQFF. The CDR3 DNA sequence: TGTGCCAGTAGTACCCCGGGACAAGTCTCCTACAATGAGCAGTTCTTC.

In this sample, this clone turned up once. CDR3 in DNA: TGTGCCAGCAGCCCATTACTAGCGGGGATAAATACGCAGTATTTT. Protein product: CASSPLLAGINTQYF. The J gene is TRBJ2-3, the V gene TRBV14; 10 nucleotides align to TRBD2. The V gene's germline CDR1 is SGHDN and CDR2 FVKESK. CDR3 size: 15 residues. The V segment lost 4 bases and the J segment 7 bases; nucleotides outside the gene matches: 8.

The chain joins TRBV5-4 to TRBJ1-2; 10 bases are a match to TRBD1. J was trimmed by 4 bases and V by 0 bases; bases with no gene match: 0. CDR1 and CDR2 from the germline V gene are SGHNT and YYREEE (reference sequence). This CDR3 region has 14 residues. CDR3: CASSLGQGAYGYTF. The CDR3 DNA sequence: TGTGCCAGCAGCTTGGGACAGGGGGCCTATGGCTACACCTTC.

The V and J genes are TRBV7-8 and TRBJ1-5, with 8 nucleotides matching TRBD1. CDR3 length: 15 amino acids. The V and J ends lost 5 bases and 7 bases, in that order; junction bases with no gene match: 10. Looked up from germline, CDR1 is SGHVS and CDR2 is FQNEAQ. The chain's CDR3 is CASSQGTGRDQPQHF. For the CDR3, the DNA is TGTGCCAGCAGCCAGGGGACAGGTAGGGACCAGCCCCAGCATTTT.

The chain employs TRBV11-2 and TRBJ2-7; D might be TRBD1 (5 bases). The V end lost 3 bases, the J end lost 2 bases, and 8 bases lay between the germline ends. Germline CDR1 SGHAT, CDR2 FQNNGV. CDR3 length: 13 amino acids. CDR3: CASSLVGPYEQYV. The DNA for the CDR3 is TGTGCCAGCAGCTTGGTGGGGCCCTACGAGCAGTACGTC.

This chain links TRBV27 with TRBJ1-2; TRBD1 matches 9 bases. Germline CDR1 and CDR2: MNHEY and SMNVEV (reference sequence). Trimming took 6 bases from V and 10 from J; bases not matched to a gene: 6. The CDR3 runs 12 residues. The CDR3 region is CASSGTGYVYTF. The CDR3 region has the DNA TGTGCCAGCAGCGGGACAGGGTACGTCTACACCTTC.

The chain combines TRBV6-1 with TRBJ1-6; D remains unclear. CDR3 length equals 19 residues. Germline V gene sequence: CDR1 MNHNS, CDR2 SASEGT. V lost 3 bases and J 0 bases, leaving 18 bases between the germline ends. CDR3 region: CASSEFHSGGSSYNSPLHF. The CDR3 region has the DNA TGTGCCAGCAGTGAGTTCCACTCAGGAGGGAGCTCCTATAATTCACCCCTCCACTTT.

CDR3 amino acids: CASSLGTGGGYGYTF. CDR3 bases: TGTGCCAGCAGCTTAGGGACAGGGGGAGGCTATGGCTACACCTTC. The rearrangement links TRBV7-2 to TRBJ1-2; 10 bases fit TRBD1. The CDR3 is 15 amino acids. Germline V lookup: CDR1 SGHTA, CDR2 FQGNSA. V lost 1 base, J lost 4 bases, and 3 bases stayed unmatched. Full variable domain (remainder filled in from reference TRBV7-2 and TRBJ1-2): GAGVSQSPSNKVTEKGKDVELRCDPISGHTALYWYRQSLGQGLEFLIYFQGNSAPDKSGLPSDRFSAERTGGSVSTLTIQRTQQEDSAVYLCASSLGTGGGYGYTFGSGTRLTVV.

Note on this clone: Compared with germline, one end of the junction differs, possibly owing to a read error. The chain recombines TRBV2 with TRBJ2-2, with 9 bases aligning to TRBD2. This CDR3 comprises 11 residues. Germline V gene data show CDR1 as SNHLY and CDR2 as FYNNEI. As DNA, the CDR3 is TGTGCCAGCAGGACGACTAGCGGTACGGTTTTT. Amino acid sequence: CASRTTSGTVF.

The CDR3 DNA sequence: TGTGCCAGCAGCTTAGCCAGGGTCCCCCTCTCTGGGGCCAACGTCCTGACTTTC. It specifies CASSLARVPLSGANVLTF. The V call is TRBV7-8, the J call TRBJ2-6; TRBD1 is a possible D gene (5 bases). This CDR3 is 18 amino acids long. The germline V and J ends were trimmed by 0 bases and 0 bases, with 12 bases remaining between them. Germline CDR1 reads SGHVS; CDR2 reads FQNEAQ.